Presented here are 4 T cell receptor beta chains from one specimen sequenced in a study of T-cell reconstitution after alpha-beta-depleted transplantation in children. It was with unique molecular identifiers that the TCRbeta library was prepared. From the PCR reads, TCRdb called clonotypes with MiXCR, one entry per CDR3 protein. The table shows about 1,000,000 distinct CDR3 sequences, with about 31% occurring only once. The source material was PBMCs, mostly from graft donor cells, sampled 360 days after TCRalphabeta/CD19-depleted stem cell transplant. These receptors were collected from a boy in the first two years of life who had a stem cell transplant for SCID, so the T cells may come from the graft donor.

V and J are TRBV5-1 and TRBJ1-1; TRBD1 aligns across 7 bases. Trimming took 4 bases from V and 4 from J; bases not matched to a gene: 10. CDR1 is SGHRS and CDR2 is YFSETQ in the germline V gene. The CDR3 runs to 15 residues. DNA for the CDR3: TGCGCCAGCAGCCTTGGGGCAGGGGGTTCCACTGAAGCTTTCTTT. Amino acid sequence: CASSLGAGGSTEAFF.

J is TRBJ1-4 and V is TRBV4-1; the D is unclear. The CDR3 consists of 19 residues. Germline V CDR1 and CDR2: MGHRA, YSYEKL. V lost 5 bases and J lost 8, with 30 bases in between. The chain's CDR3 is CASSEARTGASFFPEKLFF. The CDR3 DNA sequence: TGCGCCAGCAGCGAAGCACGTACGGGAGCTTCCTTTTTCCCGGAAAAACTGTTTTTT.

V usage is TRBV5-1 and J usage is TRBJ2-3; 9 bases map to TRBD2. Germline lookup yields CDR1 SGHRS and CDR2 YFSETQ. Trimming took 2 bases from V and 3 from J; bases not matched to a gene: 7. The CDR3 consists of 16 residues. Here the CDR3 reads CASSFVLAGLTDTQYF. CDR3 bases: TGCGCCAGCAGCTTCGTGCTAGCGGGGCTAACAGATACGCAGTATTTT.

This clonotype was observed a few times. V is TRBV24-1 and J is TRBJ1-4; D remains ambiguous. V lost 3 bases to trimming and J lost 4 bases, with 5 bases between them. The CDR3 extends over 13 amino acids. Germline values: CDR1 KGHDR, CDR2 SFDVKD. The CDR3 region has the DNA TGTGCCACCAGTGATCCCAATAATGAAAAACTGTTTTTT. Translated, it gives CATSDPNNEKLFF.